This entry features one T cell receptor (beta chain) sequence. Antigen unknown. This specimen belongs to a study of shared clonotypes between healthy human individuals. Study overall: A couple of women and a few men aged 18 to 49 served as donors. Study-wide points: A handful of donors had 5% to 6% of their naive CD4 clonotypes in common. An effect of sequencing depth on clonotype sharing among donors was expected.

How the authors handled the data: Junction-only sequences without quality scores were provided by ImmunoSEQ, so filtering was different. Method: immunoSEQ multiplex PCR; TCRdb's copy keeps in-frame clones and lacks some. V and J calls and clone size are given by that table; D and trimming were obtained from the DNA. The sample holds a few hundred thousand clones, more than 95% seen once. CDR1 MDHEN and CDR2 SYDVKM come from the germline V gene. Trimming removed 6 bases at V and 0 bases at J, with 23 bases between. The CDR3 consists of 18 residues. The chain joins TRBV28 to TRBJ1-1; TRBD1 is a possible D gene (6 bases). Material for sequencing was naive CD4+ T cells sorted from blood. The subset denotes: CD45RA+ positively selected. This sequence originates from a woman between 25 and 40 years old in good health. DNA of the CDR3: TGTGCCAGCAGGATGGGTGGGGGGCAAAGGGGGATGAACACTGAAGCTTTCTTT. It translates to CASRMGGGQRGMNTEAFF.